This TCR beta chain was obtained from a study of T cells in Graves' hyperthyroidism and ophthalmopathy. At least ten counts were recorded for this clonotype. The antigen is not known. What was amplified from RNA transcripts were TCR beta CDR3 regions. HTBI primers were used for first-round RT-PCR of the TCR CDR3. TCRdb redid the calling of the multiplex PCR reads with MiXCR, one entry per CDR3 protein. In the table there are hundreds of thousands of distinct CDR3 sequences, approximately 15% of which are singletons. Broader study findings: The model anticipated ophthalmopathy a median about six months pre-onset. Blood also carried most thyroid clonotypes expanded above 0.001.

Sample: blood. The sequence was collected from a woman aged 40-49 years with Graves' ophthalmopathy.

CDR3 region: CSAKGQGNTGELFF. CDR3 in DNA: TGCAGTGCTAAGGGACAGGGAAACACCGGGGAGCTGTTTTTT. V and J are TRBV20-1 and TRBJ2-2; 9 nucleotides match TRBD1. The length of the CDR3 is 14 residues. CDR1 is DFQATT and CDR2 is SNEGSKA in the germline V gene (reference sequence). V dropped 4 bases and J dropped 2; count of bases not matched to a gene: 2.